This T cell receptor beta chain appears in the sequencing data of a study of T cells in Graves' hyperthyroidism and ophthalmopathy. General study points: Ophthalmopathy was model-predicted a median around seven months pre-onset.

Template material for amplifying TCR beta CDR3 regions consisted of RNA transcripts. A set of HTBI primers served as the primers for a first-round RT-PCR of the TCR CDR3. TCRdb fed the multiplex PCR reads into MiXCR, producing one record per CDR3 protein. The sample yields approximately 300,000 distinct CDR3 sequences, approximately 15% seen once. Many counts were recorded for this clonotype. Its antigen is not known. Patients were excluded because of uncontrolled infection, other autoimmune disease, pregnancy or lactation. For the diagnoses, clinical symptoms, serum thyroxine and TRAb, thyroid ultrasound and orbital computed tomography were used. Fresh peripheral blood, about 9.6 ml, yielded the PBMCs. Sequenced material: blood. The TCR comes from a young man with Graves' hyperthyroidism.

The CDR3 DNA sequence: TGCAGCGGTCGAGGGGATTCCTACAATGAGCAGTTCTTC. Encoded protein: CSGRGDSYNEQFF. This rearrangement joins TRBV29-1 to TRBJ2-1, with D tentatively TRBD1 or TRBD2 (5 bases each). CDR1 is SQVTM, CDR2 ANQGSEA, per germline. The CDR3 contains 13 residues. The V and J ends lost 7 bases and 1 base respectively, with 11 bases between them.